The clone carrying this T cell receptor beta chain occurred a few times. This specimen comes from a study of graft-versus-host responses after intestinal transplantation. Study-wide context: Anti-thymocyte globulin served as induction for all recipients, who then took tacrolimus and steroids for three to four years.

Responders (roughly 200,000, CFSE-labeled) met roughly 200,000 stimulators that were irradiated and violet-dye-labeled. Study-level findings and limits: HvG clone declines early post-transplant were associated with peak circulating GvH levels.

Sequenced by immunoSEQ multiplex PCR; TCRdb stores in-frame clones only, minus some. The sample holds some 15,000 clones, more than 25% seen once. Trimming left V 4 bases short and J 6 bases short, with 16 bases between. CDR1 is SGDLS and CDR2 is YYNGEE in the germline V gene. This CDR3 comprises 15 residues. Sequenced material: alloreactive CD4+ T cells from a mixed lymphocyte reaction culture, taken before intestinal transplant. Subset in this sample: CFSE-low proliferating T cells sorted from roughly 6-day pre-transplant mixed lymphocyte reaction (GvH or HvG direction). This chain links TRBV9 with TRBJ2-2; D remains unclear. The TCR originated in a human patient who received an intestinal transplant. Here the CDR3 DNA reads TGTGCCAGCAGCACAAGGGCCGGGTATCCCGGGGAGCTGTTTTTT. Translation: CASSTRAGYPGELFF.